These 14 T cell receptor beta chains share one sample of origin, sequenced in a study of shared clonotypes between healthy human individuals. Positive CCR7 selection of CD45RO-negative cells yielded the naive CD8 cells, and terminally differentiated effector memory CD45RA+ cells were excluded. Method: immunoSEQ multiplex PCR; TCRdb's copy keeps in-frame clones and lacks some. The repertoire holds around 2,000,000 clones, with approximately 95% as singletons. The sample taken for sequencing was naive CD8+ T cells sorted from blood. The receptor set was obtained from a man aged 18 to 35 in good health.

Comment on this clone: The germline gene is not matched at one end of the junction; a read error may be the cause. This chain connects TRBV7-7 to TRBJ1-4; no reliable D call. The germline V gene has CDR1 SSHAT and CDR2 FNYEAQ (reference sequence). There are 15 residues in the CDR3. The CDR3 nucleotides are TGTGCTAGCAGCTTAAGATCACACGGCAGAGAAAAACTGTTTTTT. Translating it yields CASSLRSHGREKLFF.

The chain joins TRBV7-9 to TRBJ2-1; D not resolved. The V and J ends lost 5 bases and 9 bases respectively, with 17 bases between them. Germline V gene lookup returns CDR1 SEHNR and CDR2 FQNEAQ (reference sequence). The CDR3 has 14 residues. The CDR3 is CASSASEPNLEQFF. The CDR3 nucleotides are TGTGCCAGCAGCGCCAGTGAGCCAAATCTTGAGCAGTTCTTC.

The V gene is TRBV30, the J gene TRBJ1-2; D ambiguous. V was cut by 5 bases and J by 8 bases, with 15 bases left in between. CDR1 GTSNPN and CDR2 SVGIG come from the germline V gene (reference sequence). CDR3 size: 12 residues. The CDR3, as DNA: TGTGCCTGGTTACATGCCGTAGGGGGCTACACCTTC. The encoded protein is CAWLHAVGGYTF.

This clone was recorded once. Other DNA sequences in the same sample also yield this CDR3. The chain links TRBV7-2 to TRBJ2-7; tentatively, D is TRBD1 (7 bases). V lost 1 base and J 3 bases, leaving 10 bases between the germline ends. Germline-derived CDR1 and CDR2 are SGHTA and FQGNSA. This CDR3 has 14 amino acids. The CDR3 DNA reads TGTGCCAGCAGCTTAGGACAGGGAGGCTACGAGCAGTACTTC. Translating gives CASSLGQGGYEQYF.

This sequence joins TRBV4-3 and TRBJ2-2; D might be TRBD1 (5 bases). This CDR3 has 16 amino acids. The V gene lost 3 bases and the J gene lost 4 bases, with 15 bases spanning the gap. Germline V gives CDR1 LGHNA, CDR2 YSLEER. The CDR3 DNA is TGCGCCAGCAGCCAGGCAGGGTTTAGTAGCACCGGGGAGCTGTTTTTT. It specifies CASSQAGFSSTGELFF.

A remark on this clone: This same CDR3 is encoded by further DNA sequences in the sample. The chain carries TRBV30 and TRBJ2-7; D gene uncertain. The CDR3 runs 12 residues. Germline lookup yields CDR1 GTSNPN and CDR2 SVGIG (reference sequence). Trimming left V 0 bases short and J 3 bases short, with 6 bases between. The CDR3 DNA sequence: TGTGCCTGGAGTGTTACTCACTACGAGCAGTACTTC. Translated: CAWSVTHYEQYF.

This chain uses TRBV7-9 with TRBJ2-2; perhaps D is TRBD1 or TRBD2 (5 bases each). Per the germline V gene, CDR1 is SEHNR and CDR2 is FQNEAQ (reference sequence). Trimming shortened V by 4 bases and J by 6 bases, and 15 bases separated the two germline ends. This CDR3 has 15 residues. The CDR3 bases are TGTGCCAGCAGCTCCGTCGAGGGGTTGGCCGGGGAGCTGTTTTTT. This sequence encodes CASSSVEGLAGELFF.

This clone has just a few counts. The gene calls are TRBV7-5 and TRBJ1-2; TRBD1, the table's D call, was not compared with the DNA. TRBV7-5 is assigned pseudogene status. This CDR3 spans 15 amino acids. This CDR3 reads CARDDSARCDYGYTF. The DNA for the CDR3 is TGTGCCAGAGACGACAGTGCTCGCTGTGACTATGGCTACACCTTC.

V gene TRBV30 combines with J gene TRBJ2-3; 8 positions match TRBD1. With V trimmed by 2 bases and J by 3 bases, 7 bases remained unmatched. From germline, CDR1 is GTSNPN and CDR2 SVGIG (reference sequence). CDR3 length: 15 residues. The CDR3 nucleotides read TGTGCCTGGAGTATCACAGGGGGAAGTACAGATACGCAGTATTTT. Residues: CAWSITGGSTDTQYF.

Details on this clone: The sample contains more than one DNA sequence encoding this CDR3. The chain carries TRBV4-3 and TRBJ2-3, with 8 positions matching TRBD2. This CDR3 is 14 amino acids long. The V gene's germline CDR1 is LGHNA and CDR2 YSLEER. V shed 3 bases, J shed 4 bases, and the junction held 3 bases outside the gene matches. The CDR3 coding sequence is TGCGCCAGCAGCCAGGCGGGGGGTCCAGATACGCAGTATTTT. It is translated as CASSQAGGPDTQYF.

This clone was counted once. The genes are TRBV5-1 and TRBJ2-3; 7 nucleotides line up with TRBD2. The trim removed 4 bases at V and 3 bases at J, leaving 8 bases unmatched. The CDR3 runs to 15 residues. CDR1 SGHRS and CDR2 YFSETQ come from the germline V gene. This CDR3 is CASSLGGDWTDTQYF. Here the CDR3 DNA reads TGCGCCAGCAGCCTTGGGGGGGATTGGACAGATACGCAGTATTTT.

The rearrangement uses TRBV6-6 and TRBJ2-7; 8 positions match TRBD2. CDR1 and CDR2 from the germline V gene are MNHNY and SVGAGI (reference sequence). J lost 2 bases, V lost 2 bases, and 5 bases had no gene match. The CDR3 extends over 15 amino acids. For the CDR3, the DNA is TGTGCCAGCAGTTACGAGCGGGGGACAACCTACGAGCAGTACTTC. Translated: CASSYERGTTYEQYF.

In its sample, this clone was seen once. The chain recombines TRBV27 with TRBJ2-7; 8 bases are shared with TRBD1. CDR3 length: 15 residues. Looked up from germline, CDR1 is MNHEY and CDR2 is SMNVEV (reference sequence). V dropped 5 bases and J dropped 3; count of bases not matched to a gene: 9. The CDR3 sequence is CASSPTTGARYEQYF. The DNA of the CDR3 is TGTGCCAGCAGTCCGACGACAGGGGCCCGCTACGAGCAGTACTTC.

The genes are TRBV2 and TRBJ2-2; 9 bases line up with TRBD1. V lost 7 bases to trimming and J lost 3 bases; unmatched junction nucleotides: 3. This CDR3 is 14 amino acids long. Germline V gene lookup returns CDR1 SNHLY and CDR2 FYNNEI. As DNA, the CDR3 is TGTGCCAGCACGACAGGGGGGGACACCGGGGAGCTGTTTTTT. Encoded protein: CASTTGGDTGELFF.